Presented here are 4 T cell receptor beta chains from one specimen sequenced in a study of blood T cell repertoires in COVID-19. The data were produced by immunoSEQ multiplex PCR, yet TCRdb's version contains in-frame clones alone and is incomplete. The sample includes some 130,000 clones, approximately 80% of them seen just once. Sequencing used peripheral blood. The receptors originated from a woman aged 45-59 years with acute or convalescent COVID-19.

The chain combines TRBV6-2 or TRBV6-3 with TRBJ1-1, with D uncertain. CDR1 is MNHEY, CDR2 SVGEGT, per germline. CDR3 size: 12 residues. V lost 4 bases, J lost 11 bases, and 14 bases lay in between. The CDR3 coding sequence is TGTGCCAGCAGTTTGTCAGGTTATCAGGCTTTCTTT. Translation gives CASSLSGYQAFF.

The rearrangement joins TRBV7-8 to TRBJ2-4, with D tentatively TRBD2 (6 bases). The CDR3 is 16 amino acids. The V gene's germline CDR1 is SGHVS and CDR2 FQNEAQ. V was cut by 6 bases and J by 1 base, with 16 bases left in between. The CDR3 loop is CASRNGGTGAKNIQYF. The CDR3 region has the DNA TGTGCCAGCAGGAACGGGGGAACCGGGGCCAAAAACATTCAGTACTTC. Together with reference TRBV7-8 and TRBJ2-4, the CDR3 gives the full variable domain: GAGVSQSPRYKVAKRGQDVALRCDPISGHVSLFWYQQALGQGPEFLTYFQNEAQLDKSGLPSDRFFAERPEGSVSTLKIQRTQQEDSAVYLCASRNGGTGAKNIQYFGAGTRLSVL.

The V and J genes are TRBV19 and TRBJ1-6, with D tentatively TRBD1 (6 bases). The CDR3 sequence is 15 residues long. CDR1 is LNHDA, CDR2 SQIVND, per germline (reference sequence). V shed 0 bases and J shed 7 bases, with 10 bases lying between them. In DNA, the CDR3 is TGTGCCAGTAGTATAGATCACGGGACAAATTCACCCCTCCACTTT. Its protein product is CASSIDHGTNSPLHF. Based on the CDR3 plus reference TRBV19 and TRBJ1-6, the full variable domain is DGGITQSPKYLFRKEGQNVTLSCEQNLNHDAMYWYRQDPGQGLRLIYYSQIVNDFQKGDIAEGYSVSREKKESFPLTVTSAQKNPTAFYLCASSIDHGTNSPLHFGNGTRLTVT.

This clone has more than one count but fewer than ten. The chain combines TRBV30 with TRBJ2-2; TRBD1 agrees at 7 bases. CDR1 GTSNPN and CDR2 SVGIG come from the germline V gene (reference sequence). V trimming: 3 bases; J trimming: 1 base; junction bases outside the gene matches: 2. This CDR3 comprises 14 residues. The CDR3 protein is CAWSRTGNTGELFF. The CDR3 DNA reads TGTGCCTGGAGCCGGACAGGGAACACCGGGGAGCTGTTTTTT.